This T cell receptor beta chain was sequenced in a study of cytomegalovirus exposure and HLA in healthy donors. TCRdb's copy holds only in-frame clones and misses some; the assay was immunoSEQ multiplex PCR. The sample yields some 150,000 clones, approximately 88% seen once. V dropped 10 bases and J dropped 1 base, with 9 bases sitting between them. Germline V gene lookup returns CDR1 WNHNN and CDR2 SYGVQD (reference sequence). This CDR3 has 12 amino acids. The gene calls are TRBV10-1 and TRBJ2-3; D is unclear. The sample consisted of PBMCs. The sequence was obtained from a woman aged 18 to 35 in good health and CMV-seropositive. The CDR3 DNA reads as TGCGCCACCTCCGGAGGCACAGATACGCAGTATTTT. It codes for CATSGGTDTQYF.